The 8 T cell receptor beta chains presented below share a single source sample, sequenced in a study of cytomegalovirus exposure and HLA in healthy donors. This PCR relied on a set of 60 Vbeta primers and 13 Jbeta primers. TCRdb's copy holds only in-frame clones and misses some; the assay was immunoSEQ multiplex PCR. The table shows under 150,000 clones, with approximately 80% occurring only once. The specimen was PBMCs. The receptors here all came from a male donor in good health and CMV-seronegative.

This clone was observed a few times. This sequence joins TRBV28 and TRBJ1-5; D not certain. Trimming cost V 3 bases and J 5 bases, with 14 bases left between them. The length of the CDR3 is 15 residues. Germline V gene data show CDR1 as MDHEN and CDR2 as SYDVKM. The CDR3 loop reads CASSFLGSPDQPQHF. For the CDR3, the DNA is TGTGCCAGCAGTTTTCTAGGCAGCCCCGATCAGCCCCAGCATTTT.

Only a few counts were recorded for this clone. The chain has TRBV28 and TRBJ1-5, with unresolved D. V lost 8 bases and J 5 bases, leaving 10 bases between the germline ends. The germline gives CDR1 MDHEN, CDR2 SYDVKM. The CDR3 contains 12 residues. The DNA of the CDR3 is TGTGCCAGCGGGAGACTCGATCAGCCCCAGCATTTT. Protein product: CASGRLDQPQHF.

This chain links TRBV9 with TRBJ2-2; D unresolved. V lost 4 bases to trimming and J lost 0 bases, with 16 bases between them. Germline V lookup: CDR1 SGDLS, CDR2 YYNGEE. The CDR3 is 17 amino acids. The CDR3 DNA sequence: TGTGCCAGCAGCAAATACTCAGGAAACGCGAACACCGGGGAGCTGTTTTTT. As protein: CASSKYSGNANTGELFF.

The rearrangement links TRBV5-4 to TRBJ2-5; 8 nucleotides line up with TRBD2. Germline loops: CDR1 SGHNT, CDR2 YYREEE (reference sequence). The trim removed 2 bases at V and 0 bases at J, leaving 0 bases unmatched. The CDR3 totals 14 residues. CDR3 loop: CASSLAGDQETQYF. The CDR3 DNA follows: TGTGCCAGCAGCTTAGCGGGGGACCAAGAGACCCAGTACTTC.

The V and J genes are TRBV30 and TRBJ2-7, with a tentative D call TRBD2 (6 bases). Deletions cut 0 bases from V and 7 bases from J, with 19 bases between. Germline CDR1 and CDR2: GTSNPN and SVGIG (reference sequence). CDR3 size: 15 residues. CDR3 protein: CAWSVQEGLTREQYF. The CDR3 DNA reads TGTGCCTGGAGTGTACAGGAGGGTCTAACCCGGGAGCAGTACTTC.

V and J are TRBV6-5 and TRBJ1-3; perhaps TRBD1 as D (5 bases). Germline CDR1 is MNHEY and CDR2 is SVGAGI. Trimming shortened V by 4 bases and J by 2 bases, and 12 bases separated the two germline ends. The CDR3 has 15 residues. CDR3 sequence (DNA): TGTGCCAGCAGTTCCGCAGGGTTCGCTGGAAACACCATATATTTT. Encoded protein: CASSSAGFAGNTIYF.

This clone was picked up a small number of times. V usage is TRBV6-6 and J usage is TRBJ1-5; no clear D gene. Germline CDR1 MNHNY, CDR2 SVGAGI (reference sequence). The CDR3 length is 11 residues. Between the trimmed V and J ends, which lost 6 bases and 11 bases, there was a span of 11 bases. For the CDR3, the DNA is TGTGCCAGCAGCCTCGCCGGGACCCAGCATTTT. Protein sequence: CASSLAGTQHF.

This chain joins TRBV5-1 and TRBJ1-2, with TRBD1 as a possible D gene (6 bases). Per the germline V gene, CDR1 is SGHRS and CDR2 is YFSETQ. This CDR3 contains 12 residues. V was clipped by 4 bases and J by 6 bases, with 10 bases between them. DNA of the CDR3: TGCGCCAGCAGCGATGACAGGAATGGCTACACCTTC. It codes for CASSDDRNGYTF. Variable domain in full (rest from reference TRBV5-1 and TRBJ1-2): KAGVTQTPRYLIKTRGQQVTLSCSPISGHRSVSWYQQTPGQGLQFLFEYFSETQRNKGNFPGRFSGRQFSNSRSEMNVSTLELGDSALYLCASSDDRNGYTFGSGTRLTVV.